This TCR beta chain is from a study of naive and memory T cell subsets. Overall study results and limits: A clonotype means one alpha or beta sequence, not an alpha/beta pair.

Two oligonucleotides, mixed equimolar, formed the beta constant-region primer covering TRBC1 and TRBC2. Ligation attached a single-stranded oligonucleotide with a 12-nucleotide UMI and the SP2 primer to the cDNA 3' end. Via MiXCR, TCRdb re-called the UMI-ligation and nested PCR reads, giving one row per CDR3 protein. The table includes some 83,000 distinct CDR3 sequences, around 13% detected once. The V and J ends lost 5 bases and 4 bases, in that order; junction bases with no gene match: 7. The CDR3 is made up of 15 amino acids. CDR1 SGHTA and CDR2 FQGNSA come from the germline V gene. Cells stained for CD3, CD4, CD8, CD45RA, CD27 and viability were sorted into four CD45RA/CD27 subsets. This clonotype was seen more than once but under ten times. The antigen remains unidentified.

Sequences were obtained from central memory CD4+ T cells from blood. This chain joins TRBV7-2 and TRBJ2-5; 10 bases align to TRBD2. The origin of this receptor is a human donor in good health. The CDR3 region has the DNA TGTGCCAGCAGCCCGGGACTAGCGAGTCGAGAGACCCAGTACTTC. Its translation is CASSPGLASRETQYF.